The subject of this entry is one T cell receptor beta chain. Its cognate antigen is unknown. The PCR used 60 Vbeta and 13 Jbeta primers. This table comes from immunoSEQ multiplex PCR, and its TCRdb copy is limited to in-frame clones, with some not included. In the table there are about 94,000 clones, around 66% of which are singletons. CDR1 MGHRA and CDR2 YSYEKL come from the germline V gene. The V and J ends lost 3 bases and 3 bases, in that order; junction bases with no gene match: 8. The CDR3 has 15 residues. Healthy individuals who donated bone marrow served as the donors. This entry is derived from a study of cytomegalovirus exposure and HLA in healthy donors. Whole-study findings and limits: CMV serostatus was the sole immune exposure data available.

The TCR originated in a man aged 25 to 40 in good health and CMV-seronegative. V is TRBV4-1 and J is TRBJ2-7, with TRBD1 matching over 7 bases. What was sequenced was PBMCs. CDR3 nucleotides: TGCGCCAGCAGCCACCGGGACAGCCAAAACTACGAGCAGTACTTC. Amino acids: CASSHRDSQNYEQYF.